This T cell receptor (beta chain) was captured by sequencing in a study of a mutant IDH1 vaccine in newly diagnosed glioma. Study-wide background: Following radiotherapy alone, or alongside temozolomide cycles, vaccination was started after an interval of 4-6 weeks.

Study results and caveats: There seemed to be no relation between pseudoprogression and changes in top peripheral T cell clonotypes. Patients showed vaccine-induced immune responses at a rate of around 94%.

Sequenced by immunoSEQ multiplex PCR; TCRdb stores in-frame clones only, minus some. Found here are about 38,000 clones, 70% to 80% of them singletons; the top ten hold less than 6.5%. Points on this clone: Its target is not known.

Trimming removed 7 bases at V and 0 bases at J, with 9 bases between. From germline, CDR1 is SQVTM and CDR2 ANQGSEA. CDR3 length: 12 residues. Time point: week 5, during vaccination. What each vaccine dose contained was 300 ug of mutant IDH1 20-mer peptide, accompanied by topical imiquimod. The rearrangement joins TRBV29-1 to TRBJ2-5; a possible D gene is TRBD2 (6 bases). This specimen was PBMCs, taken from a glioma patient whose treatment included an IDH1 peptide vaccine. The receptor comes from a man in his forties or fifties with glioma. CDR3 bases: TGCAGCGCCCGGGAGTACCAAGAGACCCAGTACTTC. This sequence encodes CSAREYQETQYF.